One sample yielded the 26 T cell receptor beta chains listed below, sequenced in a study of blood T cells in healthy people across ages. It was with a sample-barcoded 5' primer and a J-beta primer mix that a second PCR of roughly 6 to 12 cycles was run. TCRdb recomputed calls from the 5' RACE reads with MiXCR, one row per CDR3 protein. The sample lists roughly 900,000 distinct CDR3 sequences, about 48% seen once, with roughly 13% in the top ten. Material for sequencing was blood. The receptors were sampled from a man younger than 45 in good health.

The chain joins TRBV29-1 to TRBJ2-7, with D maybe TRBD1 (5 bases). The V end was cut by 0 bases, the J end by 1 base, with 13 bases between. This CDR3 is 15 amino acids long. CDR1 SQVTM and CDR2 ANQGSEA come from the germline V gene. The CDR3 nucleotides read TGCAGCGTTGAAGATAGGGGCTTGTCGTCCTACGAGCAGTACTTC. Translating gives CSVEDRGLSSYEQYF.

This chain connects TRBV6-2 or TRBV6-3 to TRBJ2-1, with 8 bases matching TRBD2. Germline CDR1 reads MNHEY; CDR2 reads SVGEGT. The CDR3 sequence is 18 residues long. Unmatched junction bases numbered 19, after V lost 5 bases and J lost 7 bases. This chain's CDR3 is CASSKSNKGTRAGNEQFF. The CDR3 bases are TGTGCCAGCAGTAAGAGCAACAAGGGGACTAGAGCGGGAAATGAGCAGTTCTTC.

The rearrangement links TRBV7-8 to TRBJ2-5; TRBD2 matches 8 bases. Germline V gene lookup returns CDR1 SGHVS and CDR2 FQNEAQ. The CDR3 contains 13 residues. The ends lost 6 bases at V and 11 bases at J; junction bases unmatched: 11. In nucleotides, the CDR3 is TGTGCCAGCAGTCCTAGGGCTAGCGGGCGACAGTACTTC. It yields the protein CASSPRASGRQYF.

The CDR3 DNA sequence: TGTGCCTGGAGTGTCGGGGGCGGCTATGAGCAGTTCTTC. This gives the protein CAWSVGGGYEQFF. This chain links TRBV30 with TRBJ2-1; the D call may be TRBD1 or TRBD2 (6 bases each). The CDR3 contains 13 residues. Trimming took 0 bases from V and 8 from J, leaving 11 bases between them. Germline loops: CDR1 GTSNPN, CDR2 SVGIG (reference sequence). Full variable domain (remainder filled in from reference TRBV30 and TRBJ2-1): SQTIHQWPATLVQPVGSPLSLECTVEGTSNPNLYWYRQAAGRGLQLLFYSVGIGQISSEVPQNLSASRPQDRQFILSSKKLLLSDSGFYLCAWSVGGGYEQFFGPGTRLTVL.

The sample holds a few counts of this clonotype. The chain combines TRBV7-2 with TRBJ1-2; 8 bases are shared with TRBD1. The germline V gene has CDR1 SGHTA and CDR2 FQGNSA. The V and J ends lost 3 bases and 8 bases, in that order; junction bases with no gene match: 17. The CDR3 consists of 17 residues. The chain's CDR3 is CASSFLRTGGNYQGYTF. The CDR3 DNA follows: TGTGCCAGCAGCTTCCTCCGAACAGGGGGTAACTATCAGGGCTACACCTTC.

This chain links TRBV6-5 with TRBJ2-2; D call uncertain. Trimming took off 5 bases at V and 3 bases at J, with 7 bases between the two ends. Per the germline V gene, CDR1 is MNHEY and CDR2 is SVGAGI. The CDR3 runs to 13 residues. DNA for the CDR3: TGTGCCAGCAGTATCGATGACACCGGGGAGCTGTTTTTT. Translating gives CASSIDDTGELFF.

This chain joins TRBV5-1 and TRBJ2-5; D might be TRBD2 (6 bases). The CDR3 extends over 16 amino acids. Germline V lookup: CDR1 SGHRS, CDR2 YFSETQ. Trimming cost V 0 bases and J 11 bases, with 23 bases left between them. The CDR3 DNA follows: TGCGCCAGCAGCTTGGTCCTCGGGACTCGCAACAATGAGCAGTACTTC. Protein: CASSLVLGTRNNEQYF. The full variable domain, its missing parts supplied by reference TRBV5-1 and TRBJ2-5, is KAGVTQTPRYLIKTRGQQVTLSCSPISGHRSVSWYQQTPGQGLQFLFEYFSETQRNKGNFPGRFSGRQFSNSRSEMNVSTLELGDSALYLCASSLVLGTRNNEQYFGPGTRLLVL.

This clonotype was detected once. This chain joins TRBV6-2 or TRBV6-3 and TRBJ2-7; D possibly corresponds to TRBD1 (6 bases). V lost 6 bases, J lost 2 bases, and 17 bases lay in between. This CDR3 is 15 amino acids long. Germline assignment: CDR1 MNHEY and CDR2 SVGEGT. CDR3 region: CASSLGRDITYEQYF. CDR3 DNA: TGTGCCAGCAGCCTGGGAAGGGACATTACCTACGAGCAGTACTTC.

In this sample, this clonotype turned up a few times. The chain joins TRBV5-1 to TRBJ2-1; D may be TRBD2 (6 bases). The V gene's germline CDR1 is SGHRS and CDR2 YFSETQ. V lost 4 bases, J lost 3 bases, and 14 bases lay in between. This CDR3 spans 15 amino acids. This chain's CDR3 is CASSNSGTDYNEQFF. In DNA form, the CDR3 reads TGCGCCAGCAGCAATTCCGGGACTGACTACAATGAGCAGTTCTTC.

This chain joins TRBV3-1 and TRBJ2-2; 8 bases are a match to TRBD1. This CDR3 spans 16 amino acids. V gave up 4 bases and J gave up 5 bases; unmatched junction bases: 9. Germline V gives CDR1 LGHDT, CDR2 YNNKEL (reference sequence). CDR3 nucleotides: TGTGCCAGCAGCCCACGGACAGGGTCGGGGACCGGGGAGCTGTTTTTT. The encoded protein is CASSPRTGSGTGELFF.

The sample holds a few counts of this clonotype. The J gene is TRBJ1-2, the V gene TRBV5-1; D is perhaps TRBD1 (5 bases). The V end was cut by 4 bases, the J end by 6 bases, with 16 bases between. The CDR3 loop spans 14 amino acids. Germline-derived CDR1 and CDR2 are SGHRS and YFSETQ. The CDR3 here is CASSANQGEDGYTF. For the CDR3, the DNA is TGCGCCAGCAGCGCGAATCAGGGAGAGGATGGCTACACCTTC.

The rearrangement links TRBV7-6 to TRBJ2-1, with D possibly matching TRBD2 (6 bases). Trimming removed 7 bases from V and 8 bases from J, with 21 bases in between. CDR1 SGHVS and CDR2 FNYEAQ come from the germline V gene. CDR3 length: 15 amino acids. The CDR3 DNA follows: TGTGCCAGCACTCCGGAGGGGATAAGAGGCGATGAGCAGTTCTTC. This gives the protein CASTPEGIRGDEQFF. Full variable domain (rest looked up from reference TRBV7-6 and TRBJ2-1): GAGVSQSPRYKVTKRGQDVALRCDPISGHVSLYWYRQALGQGPEFLTYFNYEAQQDKSGLPNDRFSAERPEGSISTLTIQRTEQRDSAMYRCASTPEGIRGDEQFFGPGTRLTVL.

This rearrangement joins TRBV9 to TRBJ2-3; D remains unclear. CDR3 size: 17 residues. Germline CDR1 SGDLS, CDR2 YYNGEE. Trimming left V 0 bases short and J 6 bases short, with 20 bases between. The CDR3 protein is CASSVEVRGSVGDTQYF. CDR3 DNA: TGTGCCAGCAGCGTAGAGGTTCGAGGATCGGTCGGCGATACGCAGTATTTT.

The genes are TRBV5-6 and TRBJ2-7, with TRBD1 matching 7 bases. This CDR3 has 15 residues. Trimming removed 3 bases from V and 2 bases from J; junction bases left unmatched: 8. CDR1 and CDR2 (germline): SGHDT, YYEEEE. The chain's CDR3 is CASSSSVTGTYEQYF. DNA for the CDR3: TGTGCCAGCAGCTCCTCCGTGACAGGGACCTACGAGCAGTACTTC.

J is TRBJ1-4 and V is TRBV20-1; TRBD1 aligns across 7 bases. This CDR3 region has 14 residues. V shed 1 base, J shed 6 bases, and the junction held 5 bases outside the gene matches. CDR1 is DFQATT, CDR2 SNEGSKA, per germline (reference sequence). In nucleotides, the CDR3 is TGCAGTGCTAGAGTAGCAGGGGGAGATGAAAAACTGTTTTTT. As protein: CSARVAGGDEKLFF.

The chain carries TRBV2 and TRBJ2-1, with 9 bases matching TRBD2. Germline V gene data show CDR1 as SNHLY and CDR2 as FYNNEI. J was trimmed by 6 bases and V by 8 bases; bases with no gene match: 11. The CDR3 loop spans 15 amino acids. This chain's CDR3 is CASGPRAGGSNEQFF. The CDR3 DNA sequence: TGTGCCAGCGGTCCTAGAGCGGGGGGTTCCAATGAGCAGTTCTTC.

In this sample, this clonotype turned up a few times. This chain joins TRBV5-1 and TRBJ2-1, with 8 bases matching TRBD1. Looked up from germline, CDR1 is SGHRS and CDR2 is YFSETQ. This CDR3 has 13 amino acids. With V trimmed by 4 bases and J by 8 bases, 5 bases remained unmatched. CDR3 in DNA: TGCGCCAGCAGCGGCGACAGGGGCCATGAGCAGTTCTTC. Residues: CASSGDRGHEQFF.

The J gene is TRBJ2-2, the V gene TRBV10-3, with D tentatively TRBD1 or TRBD2 (6 bases each). The germline gives CDR1 ENHRY, CDR2 SYGVKD. V shed 6 bases and J shed 6 bases, with 11 bases lying between them. This CDR3 is 13 amino acids long. The CDR3 DNA sequence: TGTGCCATCAGCGGGGGCTCTCCCGGGGAGCTGTTTTTT. It yields the protein CAISGGSPGELFF.

This clonotype was counted at least ten times. This sequence joins TRBV7-9 and TRBJ1-1; possible D gene TRBD1, 6 bases. Per germline, CDR1 SEHNR and CDR2 FQNEAQ (reference sequence). The V end was cut by 3 bases, the J end by 0 bases, with 14 bases between. The CDR3 has 16 residues. The CDR3 nucleotides read TGTGCCAGCAGCTTGCTCCCTGGGGACATGAACACTGAAGCTTTCTTT. Its translation: CASSLLPGDMNTEAFF. Full variable domain (outside the CDR3, taken from reference TRBV7-9 and TRBJ1-1): DTGVSQNPRHKITKRGQNVTFRCDPISEHNRLYWYRQTLGQGPEFLTYFQNEAQLEKSRLLSDRFSAERPKGSFSTLEIQRTEQGDSAMYLCASSLLPGDMNTEAFFGQGTRLTVV.

This clonotype came up a few times. With a much larger clone just one base away, this may be a read error. The chain recombines TRBV3-1 with TRBJ1-4, with 8 bases identical to TRBD1. J gave up 5 bases and V 5 bases, and 4 bases lay outside the gene matches. The CDR3 sequence is 14 residues long. Germline loops: CDR1 LGHDT, CDR2 YNNKEL (reference sequence). The CDR3: CASSVRQGNEKLFF. The CDR3 coding sequence is TGTGCCAGCAGCGTCCGACAGGGGAATGAAAAACTGTTTTTT.

This sequence joins TRBV6-6 and TRBJ2-1, with a weak D call TRBD2 (6 bases). CDR1 is MNHNY, CDR2 SVGAGI, per germline (reference sequence). Trimming took 7 bases from V and 1 from J, leaving 17 bases between them. The CDR3 has 16 residues. The CDR3 nucleotides read TGTGCCAGCACAGGAGGGGCAGGGAGATCCTACAATGAGCAGTTCTTC. Amino acid sequence: CASTGGAGRSYNEQFF.

The chain joins TRBV29-1 to TRBJ2-4, with D maybe TRBD1 (5 bases). With the DNA end fitting TRBJ2-5 better, the J assignment may be wrong. Germline V CDR1 and CDR2: SQVTM, ANQGSEA. The CDR3 totals 13 residues. Here the CDR3 reads CSVGGRVVETQYF. The CDR3 DNA reads as TGCAGCGTTGGGGGCAGGGTGGTAGAGACCCAGTACTTC.

This clonotype was counted between two and nine times. The J gene is TRBJ2-6, the V gene TRBV3-1; D remains unclear. CDR1 and CDR2 from the germline V gene are LGHDT and YNNKEL (reference sequence). The CDR3 runs to 15 residues. The V gene lost 1 base and the J gene lost 3 bases, with 7 bases spanning the gap. The CDR3 DNA is TGTGCCAGCAGCCAAGGTGGTGATGGGGCCAACGTCCTGACTTTC. Protein sequence: CASSQGGDGANVLTF.

The rearrangement joins TRBV7-2 to TRBJ1-2, with D unresolved. Germline CDR1 is SGHTA and CDR2 is FQGNSA. The CDR3 runs to 16 residues. The V and J ends lost 3 bases and 8 bases respectively, with 22 bases between them. CDR3: CASSFIKVPMSGGYTF. The CDR3 coding sequence is TGTGCCAGCAGCTTTATAAAGGTCCCCATGAGCGGGGGCTACACCTTC.

V and J are TRBV9 and TRBJ2-3, with 9 bases identical to TRBD2. This CDR3 has 15 amino acids. After removal of 0 bases from V and 8 bases from J, the junction contained 7 bases not matched to a gene. The germline CDR1 and CDR2 sequences are SGDLS and YYNGEE. The DNA for the CDR3 is TGTGCCAGCAGCGTAGGCGGGGGGGTGAGAGGTACGCAGTATTTT. Protein sequence: CASSVGGGVRGTQYF. Variable domain in full (rest from reference TRBV9 and TRBJ2-3): DSGVTQTPKHLITATGQRVTLRCSPRSGDLSVYWYQQSLDQGLQFLIQYYNGEERAKGNILERFSAQQFPDLHSELNLSSLELGDSALYFCASSVGGGVRGTQYFGPGTRLTVL.

On this clonotype itself: A read error may produce the germline difference seen at one junction end. V is TRBV4-2 and J is TRBJ2-3; D may correspond to TRBD1 or TRBD2 (5 bases each). The V gene's germline CDR1 is LGHNA and CDR2 YNFKEQ. The length of the CDR3 is 17 residues. The CDR3 nucleotides read TGTGCCGGCAGCCAAGACCGCGAGGGGCCCAGCACAGATACGCAGTATTTT. This codes for CAGSQDREGPSTDTQYF.